This T cell receptor (beta chain) was recorded in a study of blood T cell repertoires in COVID-19. In the study overall: Nucleic acid was either cDNA or gDNA, and it came from T cells, B-cell-depleted T cells, or PBMCs.

This CDR3 is 11 amino acids long. The germline V and J ends were trimmed by 0 bases and 12 bases, with 5 bases remaining between them. The germline V gene encodes CDR1 LNHDA and CDR2 SQIVND (reference sequence). As handled by the study authors: Estimation of nucleated cell counts relied on the amplification of reference gene primers. Sequenced by immunoSEQ multiplex PCR; TCRdb stores in-frame clones only, minus some. Clonal size and the V and J genes are those of that table, whereas D and trimming came from the DNA. The data hold roughly 200,000 clones, with about 86% observed a single time. V and J are TRBV19 and TRBJ1-4; a weak D match, TRBD1 (5 bases). Sequencing was performed on peripheral blood. The clonotype originates from a man aged 50-59 years with active or convalescent COVID-19. The CDR3 is CASSIETELFF. CDR3 DNA sequence: TGTGCCAGTAGTATAGAGACAGAACTGTTTTTT.